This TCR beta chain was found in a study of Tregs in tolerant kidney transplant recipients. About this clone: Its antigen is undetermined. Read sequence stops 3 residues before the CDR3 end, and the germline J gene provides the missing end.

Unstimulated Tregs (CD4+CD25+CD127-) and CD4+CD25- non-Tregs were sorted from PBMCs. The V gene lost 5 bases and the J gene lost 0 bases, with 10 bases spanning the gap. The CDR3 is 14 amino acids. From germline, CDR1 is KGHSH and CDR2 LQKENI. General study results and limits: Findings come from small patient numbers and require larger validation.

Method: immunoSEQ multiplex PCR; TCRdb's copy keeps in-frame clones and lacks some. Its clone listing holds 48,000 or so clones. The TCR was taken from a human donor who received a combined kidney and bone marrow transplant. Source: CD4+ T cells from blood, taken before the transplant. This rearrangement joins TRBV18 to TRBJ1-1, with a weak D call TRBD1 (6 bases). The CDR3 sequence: CASSGGEMNTEAFF. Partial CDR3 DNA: TGTGCCAGCTCAGGGGGCGAAATGAACACTGAA.